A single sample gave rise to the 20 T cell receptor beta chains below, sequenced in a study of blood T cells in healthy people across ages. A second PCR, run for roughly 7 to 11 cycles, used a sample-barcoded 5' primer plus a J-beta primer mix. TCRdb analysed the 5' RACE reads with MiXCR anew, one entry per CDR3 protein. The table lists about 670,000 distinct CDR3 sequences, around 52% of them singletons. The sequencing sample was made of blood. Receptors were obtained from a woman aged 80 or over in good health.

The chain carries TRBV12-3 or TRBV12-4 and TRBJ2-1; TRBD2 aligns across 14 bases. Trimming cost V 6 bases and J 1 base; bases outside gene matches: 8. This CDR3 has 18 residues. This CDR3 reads CASRTGTSGSGSYNEQFF. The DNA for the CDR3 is TGTGCCAGCAGAACCGGGACTAGCGGGAGTGGGTCCTACAATGAGCAGTTCTTC.

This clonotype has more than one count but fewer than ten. The CDR3 nucleotides are TGTGCCAGCAGCGTAGTTGTCCACAATGAGCAGTTCTTC. It yields the protein CASSVVVHNEQFF. V and J are TRBV7-2 and TRBJ2-1, with unresolved D. Germline loops: CDR1 SGHTA, CDR2 FQGNSA. With 5 bases removed from V and 5 bases from J, the gap between germline ends came to 10 bases. The CDR3 covers 13 residues.

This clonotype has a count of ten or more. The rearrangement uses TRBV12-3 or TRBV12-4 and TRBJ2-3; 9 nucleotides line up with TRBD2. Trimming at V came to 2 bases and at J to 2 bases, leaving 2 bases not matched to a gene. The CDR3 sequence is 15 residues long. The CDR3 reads CASSLLAGLTDTQYF. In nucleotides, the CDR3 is TGTGCCAGCAGTTTACTAGCGGGACTCACAGATACGCAGTATTTT.

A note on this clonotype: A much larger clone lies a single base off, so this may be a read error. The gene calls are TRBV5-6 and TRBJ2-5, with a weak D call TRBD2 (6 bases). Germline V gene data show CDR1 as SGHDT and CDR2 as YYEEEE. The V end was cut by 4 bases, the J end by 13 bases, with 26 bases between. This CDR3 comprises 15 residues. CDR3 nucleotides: TGTGCCAGCAGCCAATTGGAGGGGTTCCGGGGAACGCTGTACTTC. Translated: CASSQLEGFRGTLYF.

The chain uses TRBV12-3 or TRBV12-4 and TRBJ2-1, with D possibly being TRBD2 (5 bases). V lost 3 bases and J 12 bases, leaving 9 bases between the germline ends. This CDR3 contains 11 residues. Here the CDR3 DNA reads TGTGCCAGCAGTTTTGGTGGAGGGCAGTTCTTC. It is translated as CASSFGGGQFF.

Here the CDR3 reads CATAEGGTSYNEQYF. CDR3 nucleotides: TGCGCCACCGCGGAAGGTGGAACCTCCTACAATGAGCAGTACTTC. The chain couples TRBV5-1 to TRBJ2-1; D call uncertain. The J call may be wrong; the DNA end is better matched by TRBJ2-7. The CDR3 extends over 15 amino acids. The germline V gene has CDR1 SGHRS and CDR2 YFSETQ.

The CDR3 coding sequence is TGCAGTGCTAGTGTCGAAAACTATGGCTACACCTTC. Protein: CSASVENYGYTF. The gene calls are TRBV20-1 and TRBJ1-2; D not resolved. Trimming removed 3 bases from V and 2 bases from J, with 7 bases in between. The germline CDR1 and CDR2 sequences are DFQATT and SNEGSKA (reference sequence). CDR3 length: 12 amino acids.

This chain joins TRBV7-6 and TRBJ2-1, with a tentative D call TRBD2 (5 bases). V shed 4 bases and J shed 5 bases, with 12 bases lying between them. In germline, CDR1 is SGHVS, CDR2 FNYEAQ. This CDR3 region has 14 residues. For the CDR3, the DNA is TGTGCCAGCAGCTCTCAAGGGCGGGACAATGAGCAGTTCTTC. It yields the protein CASSSQGRDNEQFF.

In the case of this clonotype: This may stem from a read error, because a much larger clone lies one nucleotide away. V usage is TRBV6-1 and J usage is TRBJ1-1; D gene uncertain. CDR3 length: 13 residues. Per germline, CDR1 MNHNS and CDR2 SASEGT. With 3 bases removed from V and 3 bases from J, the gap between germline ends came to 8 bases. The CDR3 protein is CASSEQRDTEAFF. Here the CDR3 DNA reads TGTGCCAGCAGTGAGCAGCGGGACACTGAAGCTTTCTTT.

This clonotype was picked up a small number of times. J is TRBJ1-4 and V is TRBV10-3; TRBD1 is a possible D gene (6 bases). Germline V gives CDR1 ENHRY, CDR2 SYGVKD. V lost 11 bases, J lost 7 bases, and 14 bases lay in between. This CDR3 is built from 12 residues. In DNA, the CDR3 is TGTGCCTCAAGAACAGGGAGTGAAAAACTGTTTTTT. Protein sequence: CASRTGSEKLFF.

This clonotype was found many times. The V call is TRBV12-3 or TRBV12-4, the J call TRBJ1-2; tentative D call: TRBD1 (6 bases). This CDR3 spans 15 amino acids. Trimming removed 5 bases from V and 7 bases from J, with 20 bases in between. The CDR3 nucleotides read TGTGCCAGCAGTACCCTGGGGGGGCGCCGGGTTGGCTACACCTTC. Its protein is CASSTLGGRRVGYTF.

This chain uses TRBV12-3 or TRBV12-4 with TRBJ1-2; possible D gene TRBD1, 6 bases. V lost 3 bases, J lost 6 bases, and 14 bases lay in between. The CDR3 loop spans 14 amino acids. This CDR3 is CASSFIGGVNGYTF. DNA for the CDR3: TGTGCCAGCAGTTTTATCGGGGGCGTTAATGGCTACACCTTC.

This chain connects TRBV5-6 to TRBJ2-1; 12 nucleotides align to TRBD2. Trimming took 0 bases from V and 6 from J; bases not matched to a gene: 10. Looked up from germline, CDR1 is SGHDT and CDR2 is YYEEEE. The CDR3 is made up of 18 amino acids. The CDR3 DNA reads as TGTGCCAGCAGCTTGGTGGGTAGACTAGCGGGGGCCCTCAATGAGCAGTTCTTC. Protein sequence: CASSLVGRLAGALNEQFF.

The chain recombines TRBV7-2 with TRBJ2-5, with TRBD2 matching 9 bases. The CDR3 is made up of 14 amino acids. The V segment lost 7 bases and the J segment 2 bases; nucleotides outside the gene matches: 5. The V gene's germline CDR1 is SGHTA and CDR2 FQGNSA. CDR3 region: CASNRGLAQETQYF. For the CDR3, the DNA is TGTGCCAGCAACCGCGGACTAGCGCAAGAGACCCAGTACTTC.

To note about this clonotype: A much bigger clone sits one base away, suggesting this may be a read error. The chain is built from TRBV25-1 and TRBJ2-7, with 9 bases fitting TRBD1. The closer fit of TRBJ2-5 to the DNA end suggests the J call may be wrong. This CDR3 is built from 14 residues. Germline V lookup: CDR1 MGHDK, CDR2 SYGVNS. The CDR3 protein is CASSDPGQGETQYF. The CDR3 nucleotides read TGTGCCAGCAGTGACCCGGGACAGGGAGAGACCCAGTACTTC.

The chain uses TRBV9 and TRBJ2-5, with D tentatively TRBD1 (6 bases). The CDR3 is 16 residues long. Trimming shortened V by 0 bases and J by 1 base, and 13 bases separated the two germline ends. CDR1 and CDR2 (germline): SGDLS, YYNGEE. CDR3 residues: CASSVATQGVQETQYF. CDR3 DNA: TGTGCCAGCAGCGTAGCTACACAGGGCGTCCAAGAGACCCAGTACTTC.

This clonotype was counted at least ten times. Written as DNA, the CDR3 is TGTGCCTCACTGTCGGGGGGTACTCCAGGGACTGAAGCTTTCTTT. Encoded protein: CASLSGGTPGTEAFF. This chain links TRBV27 with TRBJ1-1; D perhaps matches TRBD1 (5 bases). CDR1 and CDR2 from the germline V gene are MNHEY and SMNVEV (reference sequence). Trimming removed 11 bases from V and 5 bases from J, with 24 bases in between. The CDR3 is made up of 15 amino acids.

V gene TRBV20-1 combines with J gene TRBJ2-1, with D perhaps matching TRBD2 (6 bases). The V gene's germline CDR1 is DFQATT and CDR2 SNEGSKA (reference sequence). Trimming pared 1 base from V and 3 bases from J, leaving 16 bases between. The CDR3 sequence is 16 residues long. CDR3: CSARAPPSGVYNEQFF. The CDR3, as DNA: TGCAGTGCTAGAGCCCCCCCATCGGGGGTCTACAATGAGCAGTTCTTC.

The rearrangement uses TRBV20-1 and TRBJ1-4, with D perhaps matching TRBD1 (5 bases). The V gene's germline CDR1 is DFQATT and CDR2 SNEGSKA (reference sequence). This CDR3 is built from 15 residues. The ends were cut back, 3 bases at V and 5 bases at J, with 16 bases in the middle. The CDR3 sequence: CSASGRHGGNEKLFF. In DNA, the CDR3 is TGCAGTGCTAGCGGCAGACATGGGGGGAATGAAAAACTGTTTTTT.

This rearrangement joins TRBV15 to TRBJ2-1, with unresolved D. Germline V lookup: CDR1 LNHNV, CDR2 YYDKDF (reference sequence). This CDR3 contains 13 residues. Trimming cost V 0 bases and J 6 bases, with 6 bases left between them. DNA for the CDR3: TGTGCCACCAGCAGAGATCACCTCAATGAGCAGTTCTTC. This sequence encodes CATSRDHLNEQFF.